This T cell receptor (beta chain) was sequenced during a study of cytomegalovirus exposure and HLA in healthy donors. Vbeta (60) and Jbeta (13) primers were used in the PCR. Clones were sequenced by immunoSEQ multiplex PCR, and TCRdb holds only the in-frame ones, with some missing. The table has some 170,000 clones, under 85% seen once; the top ten hold around 2.3%. A word on this clone: Its target is not known.

All donors participated as healthy donors of bone marrow. Broader study findings: It was shown in a later analysis that HLA-associated TCR beta chains were more clonally expanded than other, equally common chains.

Germline CDR1 is LGHNA and CDR2 is YNFKEQ. The CDR3 sequence is 15 residues long. With V trimmed by 0 bases and J by 6 bases, 5 bases remained unmatched. Input material: PBMCs. The rearrangement joins TRBV4-2 to TRBJ2-4; 7 bases are shared with TRBD1. The receptor comes from a human donor in good health. The CDR3 here is CASSQDTGVGNIQYF. CDR3 in DNA: TGTGCCAGCAGCCAAGATACAGGGGTAGGAAACATTCAGTACTTC.